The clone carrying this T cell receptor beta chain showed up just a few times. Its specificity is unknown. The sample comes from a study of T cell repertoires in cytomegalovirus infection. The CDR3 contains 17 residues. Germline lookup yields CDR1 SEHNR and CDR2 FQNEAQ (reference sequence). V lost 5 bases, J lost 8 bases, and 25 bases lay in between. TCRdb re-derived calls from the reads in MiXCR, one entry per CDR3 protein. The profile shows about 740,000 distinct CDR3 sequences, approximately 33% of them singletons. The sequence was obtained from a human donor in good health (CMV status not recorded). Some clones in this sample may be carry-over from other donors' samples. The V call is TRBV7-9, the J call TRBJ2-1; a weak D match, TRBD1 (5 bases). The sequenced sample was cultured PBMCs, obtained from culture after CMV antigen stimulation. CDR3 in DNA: TGTGCCAGCAGCGGCTGGCCCAGGGCAGGAAATGACGATGAGCAGTTCTTC. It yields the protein CASSGWPRAGNDDEQFF.